This T cell receptor (beta chain) was identified during a study of blood T cell repertoires in COVID-19. Overall study context: The United States, Italy and Spain provided the acute and convalescent COVID-19 samples.

The data were produced by immunoSEQ multiplex PCR, yet TCRdb's version contains in-frame clones alone and is incomplete. Found here are roughly 290,000 clones, nearly 90% of them singletons; the top ten hold roughly 1.5%. Germline lookup yields CDR1 SGHDT and CDR2 YYEEEE. Trimming removed 4 bases from V and 4 bases from J, with 9 bases in between. CDR3 length: 12 residues. Donors were grouped by their self-reported clinical history. The V gene is TRBV5-6, the J gene TRBJ2-7; possibly TRBD1 for D (6 bases). The specimen sequenced was PBMCs or T cells enriched from blood (not recorded which). The clonotype originates from a woman aged 18-35 years with acute COVID-19. CDR3 in DNA: TGTGCCAGCAGCCAGGACAGTTACGAGCAGTACTTC. This codes for CASSQDSYEQYF.